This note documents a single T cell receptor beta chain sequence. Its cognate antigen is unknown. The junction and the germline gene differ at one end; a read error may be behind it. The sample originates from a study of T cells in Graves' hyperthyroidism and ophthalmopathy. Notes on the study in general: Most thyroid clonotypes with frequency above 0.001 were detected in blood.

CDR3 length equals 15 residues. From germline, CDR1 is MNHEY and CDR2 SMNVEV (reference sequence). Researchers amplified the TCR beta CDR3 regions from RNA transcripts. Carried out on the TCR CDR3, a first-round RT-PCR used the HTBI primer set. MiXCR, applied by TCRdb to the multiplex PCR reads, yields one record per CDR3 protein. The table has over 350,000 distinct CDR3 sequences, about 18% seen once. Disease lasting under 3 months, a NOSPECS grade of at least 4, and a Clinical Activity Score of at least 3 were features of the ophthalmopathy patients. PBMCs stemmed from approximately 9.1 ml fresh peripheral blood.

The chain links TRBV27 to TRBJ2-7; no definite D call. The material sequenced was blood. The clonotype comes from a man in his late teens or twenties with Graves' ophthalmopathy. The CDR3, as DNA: TGTGCCCGCAGTTTAATGGGTGGCTTTTCCTACGAGCAGTACTTC. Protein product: CARSLMGGFSYEQYF.